This entry is about one TCR beta chain. Antigen unknown. Stated time point: week 11, during vaccination. Doses comprised 300 ug of mutant IDH1 20-mer peptide each, plus topical imiquimod. The sample comes from a study of a mutant IDH1 vaccine in newly diagnosed glioma. Study overall: Patients were given eight vaccinations, scheduled in weeks 1, 3, 5, 7, 11, 15, 19 and 23. Antecedent treatment encompassed radiotherapy, temozolomide, or their combination; the majority received both. Sex distribution of treated patients was approximately 60% male and approximately 38% female; mean age was around 40 years. Findings and caveats of the study: Pseudoprogression appears to have had no connection to changes in top peripheral T cell clonotypes.

CDR3 length equals 16 residues. V was clipped by 2 bases and J by 1 base, with 12 bases between them. Germline CDR1 and CDR2: SGDLS and YYNGEE. Sequenced by immunoSEQ multiplex PCR; TCRdb stores in-frame clones only, minus some. The profile shows about 36,000 clones, 80% of them singletons. The chain combines TRBV9 with TRBJ2-2, with D possibly TRBD1 on 6 matching bases. The sequencing here drew on peripheral blood mononuclear cells (PBMCs), taken from a glioma patient whose treatment included an IDH1 peptide vaccine. The TCR originated in a woman aged 25 to 39 with glioma. Some clones in this sample may be carry-over from other donors' samples. The CDR3 reads CASSVSGVKNTGELFF. The CDR3 bases are TGTGCCAGCAGCGTTTCAGGGGTAAAGAACACCGGGGAGCTGTTTTTT.